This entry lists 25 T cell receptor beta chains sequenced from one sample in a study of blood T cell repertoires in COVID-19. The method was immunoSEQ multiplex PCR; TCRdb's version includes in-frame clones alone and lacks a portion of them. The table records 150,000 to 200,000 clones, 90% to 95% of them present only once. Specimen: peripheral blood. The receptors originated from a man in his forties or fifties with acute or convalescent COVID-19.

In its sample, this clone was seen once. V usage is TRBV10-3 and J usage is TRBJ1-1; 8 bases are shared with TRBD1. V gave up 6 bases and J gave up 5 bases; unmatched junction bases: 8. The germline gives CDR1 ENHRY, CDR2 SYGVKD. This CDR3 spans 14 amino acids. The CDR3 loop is CAISAGGQGTEAFF. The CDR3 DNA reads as TGTGCCATCAGCGCAGGGGGCCAGGGTACTGAAGCTTTCTTT.

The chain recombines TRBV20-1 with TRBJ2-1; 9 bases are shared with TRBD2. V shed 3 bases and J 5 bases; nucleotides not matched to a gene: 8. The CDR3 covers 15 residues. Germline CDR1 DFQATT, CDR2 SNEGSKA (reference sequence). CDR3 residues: CSASRAGGPNNEQFF. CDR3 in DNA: TGCAGTGCTAGTAGGGCGGGAGGGCCAAACAATGAGCAGTTCTTC.

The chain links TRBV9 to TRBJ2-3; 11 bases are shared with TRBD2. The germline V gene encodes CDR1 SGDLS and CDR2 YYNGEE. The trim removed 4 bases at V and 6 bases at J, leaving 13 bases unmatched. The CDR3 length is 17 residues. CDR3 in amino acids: CASSPAVVAGGPDTQYF. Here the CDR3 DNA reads TGTGCCAGCAGCCCCGCGGTGGTAGCGGGAGGGCCGGATACGCAGTATTTT.

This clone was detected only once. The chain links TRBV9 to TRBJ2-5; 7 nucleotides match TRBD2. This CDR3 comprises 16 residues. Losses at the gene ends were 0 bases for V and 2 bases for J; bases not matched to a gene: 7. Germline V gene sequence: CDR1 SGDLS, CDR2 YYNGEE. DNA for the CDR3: TGTGCCAGCAGCGTAGGGGTAGCGGGCACTCAAGAGACCCAGTACTTC. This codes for CASSVGVAGTQETQYF.

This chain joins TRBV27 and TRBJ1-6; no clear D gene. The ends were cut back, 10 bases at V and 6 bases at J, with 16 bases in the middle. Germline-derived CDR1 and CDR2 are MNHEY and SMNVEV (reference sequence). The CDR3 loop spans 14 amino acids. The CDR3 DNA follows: TGTGCCACCCACGGGAGCCTGCGTAATTCACCCCTCCACTTT. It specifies CATHGSLRNSPLHF.

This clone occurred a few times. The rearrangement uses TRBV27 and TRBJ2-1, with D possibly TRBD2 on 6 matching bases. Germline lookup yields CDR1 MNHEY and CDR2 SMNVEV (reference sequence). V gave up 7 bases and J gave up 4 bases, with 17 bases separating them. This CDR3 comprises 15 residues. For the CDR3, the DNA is TGTGCCAGCACTCGGGACTCCAACGCATACAATGAGCAGTTCTTC. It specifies CASTRDSNAYNEQFF.

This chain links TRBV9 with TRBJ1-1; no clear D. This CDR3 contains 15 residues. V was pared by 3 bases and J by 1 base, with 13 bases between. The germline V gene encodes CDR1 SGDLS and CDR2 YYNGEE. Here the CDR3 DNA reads TGTGCCAGCAGCGCTTCCCCAGCGAAGAACACTGAAGCTTTCTTT. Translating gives CASSASPAKNTEAFF.

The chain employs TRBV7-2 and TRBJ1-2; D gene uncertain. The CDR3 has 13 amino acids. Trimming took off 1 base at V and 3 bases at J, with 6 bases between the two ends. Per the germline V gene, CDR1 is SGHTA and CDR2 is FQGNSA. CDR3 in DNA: TGTGCCAGCAGCTTAGTCAATTACTATGGCTACACCTTC. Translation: CASSLVNYYGYTF.

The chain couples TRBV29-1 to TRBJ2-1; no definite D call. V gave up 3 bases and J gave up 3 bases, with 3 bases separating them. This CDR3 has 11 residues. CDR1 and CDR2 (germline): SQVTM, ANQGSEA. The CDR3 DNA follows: TGCAGCGTTGACAACTACAATGAGCAGTTCTTC. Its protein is CSVDNYNEQFF.

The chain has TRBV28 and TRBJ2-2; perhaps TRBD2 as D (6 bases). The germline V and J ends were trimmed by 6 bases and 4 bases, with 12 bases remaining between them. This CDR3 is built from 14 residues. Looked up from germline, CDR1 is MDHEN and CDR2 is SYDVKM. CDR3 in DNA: TGTGCCAGCAGCCCACGACTAGTCACCGGGGAGCTGTTTTTT. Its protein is CASSPRLVTGELFF.

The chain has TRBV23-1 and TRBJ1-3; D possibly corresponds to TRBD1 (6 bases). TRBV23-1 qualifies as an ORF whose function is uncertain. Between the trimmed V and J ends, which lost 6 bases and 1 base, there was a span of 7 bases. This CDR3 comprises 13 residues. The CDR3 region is CASRQGSGNTIYF. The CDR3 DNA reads TGCGCCAGCAGACAGGGTTCTGGAAACACCATATATTTT.

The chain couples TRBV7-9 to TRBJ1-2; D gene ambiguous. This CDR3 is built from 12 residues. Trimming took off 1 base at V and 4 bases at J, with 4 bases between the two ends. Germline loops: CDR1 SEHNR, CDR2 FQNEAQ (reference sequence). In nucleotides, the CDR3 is TGTGCCAGCAGCTTAGACGGCTATGGCTACACCTTC. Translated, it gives CASSLDGYGYTF.

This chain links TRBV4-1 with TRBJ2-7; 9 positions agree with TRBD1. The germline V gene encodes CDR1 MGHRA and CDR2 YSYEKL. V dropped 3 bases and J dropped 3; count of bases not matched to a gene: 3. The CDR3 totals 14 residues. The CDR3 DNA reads TGCGCCAGCAGCCATAAGGGACAGGGCTACGAGCAGTACTTC. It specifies CASSHKGQGYEQYF.

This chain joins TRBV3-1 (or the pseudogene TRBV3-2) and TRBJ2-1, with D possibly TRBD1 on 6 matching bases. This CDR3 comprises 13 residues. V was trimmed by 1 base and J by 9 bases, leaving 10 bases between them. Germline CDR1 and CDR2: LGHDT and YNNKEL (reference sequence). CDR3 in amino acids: CASSQGTGSEQFF. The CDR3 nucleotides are TGTGCCAGCAGCCAAGGAACAGGGTCTGAGCAGTTCTTC.

CDR3 region: CASSEQRGQEEGHNQPQHF. CDR3 bases: TGTGCCAGCAGTGAGCAGAGAGGGCAGGAAGAGGGACACAATCAGCCCCAGCATTTT. V is TRBV6-4 and J is TRBJ1-5; possibly TRBD1 for D (6 bases). Looked up from germline, CDR1 is MRHNA and CDR2 is SNTAGT. V lost 3 bases and J 3 bases, leaving 24 bases between the germline ends. CDR3 length: 19 amino acids.

The CDR3 DNA reads as TGTGCCAGCAGTTTATCAGGGACACTGAACACTGAAGCTTTCTTT. It specifies CASSLSGTLNTEAFF. This rearrangement joins TRBV27 to TRBJ1-1; a possible D gene is TRBD1 (6 bases). CDR1 and CDR2 from the germline V gene are MNHEY and SMNVEV (reference sequence). The V and J ends lost 0 bases and 0 bases respectively, with 8 bases between them. The CDR3 spans 15 residues.

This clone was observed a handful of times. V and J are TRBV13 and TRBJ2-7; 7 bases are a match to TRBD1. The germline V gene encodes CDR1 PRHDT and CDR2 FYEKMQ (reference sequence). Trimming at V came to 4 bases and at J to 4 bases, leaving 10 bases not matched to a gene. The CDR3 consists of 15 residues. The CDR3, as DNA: TGTGCCAGCAGCTCATTCCTAAAGGGGGCATACGAGCAGTACGTC. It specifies CASSSFLKGAYEQYV.

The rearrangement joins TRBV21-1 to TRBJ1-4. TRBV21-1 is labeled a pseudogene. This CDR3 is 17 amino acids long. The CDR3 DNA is TGTGCCAGCAGCAAAGGGGCAGCGGATGGGACTAATGAAAAACTGTTTTTT. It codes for CASSKGAADGTNEKLFF.

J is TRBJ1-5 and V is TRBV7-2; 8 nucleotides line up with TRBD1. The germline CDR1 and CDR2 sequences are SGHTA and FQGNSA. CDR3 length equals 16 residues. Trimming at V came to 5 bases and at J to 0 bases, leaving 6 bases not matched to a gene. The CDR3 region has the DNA TGTGCCAGCAGCCCAACGCAGGGGGCTAGCAATCAGCCCCAGCATTTT. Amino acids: CASSPTQGASNQPQHF.

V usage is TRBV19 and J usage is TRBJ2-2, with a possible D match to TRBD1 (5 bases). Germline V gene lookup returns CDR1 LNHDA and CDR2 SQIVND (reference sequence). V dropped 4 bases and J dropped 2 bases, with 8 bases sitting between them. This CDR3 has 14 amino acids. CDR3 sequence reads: CASSTGSNTGELFF. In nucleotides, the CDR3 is TGTGCCAGTAGTACAGGGTCAAACACCGGGGAGCTGTTTTTT.

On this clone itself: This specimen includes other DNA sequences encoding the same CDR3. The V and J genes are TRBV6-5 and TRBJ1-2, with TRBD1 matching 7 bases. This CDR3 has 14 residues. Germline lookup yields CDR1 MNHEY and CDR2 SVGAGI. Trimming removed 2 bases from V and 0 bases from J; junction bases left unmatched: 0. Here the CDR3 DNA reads TGTGCCAGCAGTTACGGACAGGCTAACTATGGCTACACCTTC. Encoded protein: CASSYGQANYGYTF.

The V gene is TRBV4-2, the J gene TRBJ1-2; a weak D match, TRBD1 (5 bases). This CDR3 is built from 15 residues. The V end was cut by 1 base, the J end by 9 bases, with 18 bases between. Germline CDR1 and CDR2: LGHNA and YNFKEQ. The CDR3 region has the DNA TGTGCCAGCAGCCAAGCGTTAACCGTTCGGGGGAGCTACACCTTC. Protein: CASSQALTVRGSYTF.

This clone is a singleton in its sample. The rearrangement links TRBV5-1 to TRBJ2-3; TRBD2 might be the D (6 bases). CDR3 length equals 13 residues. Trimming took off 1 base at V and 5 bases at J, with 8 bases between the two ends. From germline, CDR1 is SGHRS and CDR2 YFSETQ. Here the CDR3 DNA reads TGCGCCAGCAGCTTGAATAGCGGAGATACGCAGTATTTT. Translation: CASSLNSGDTQYF.

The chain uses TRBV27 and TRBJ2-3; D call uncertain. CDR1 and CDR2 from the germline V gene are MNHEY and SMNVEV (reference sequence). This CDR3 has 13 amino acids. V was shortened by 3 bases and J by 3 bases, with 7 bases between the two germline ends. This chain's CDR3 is CASSLTRTDTQYF. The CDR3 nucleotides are TGTGCCAGCAGTTTGACTCGAACAGATACGCAGTATTTT.

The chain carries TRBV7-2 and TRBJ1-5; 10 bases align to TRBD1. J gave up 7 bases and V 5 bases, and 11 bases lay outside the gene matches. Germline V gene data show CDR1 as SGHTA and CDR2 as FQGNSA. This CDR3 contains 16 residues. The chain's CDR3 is CASSPIGTGERQPQHF. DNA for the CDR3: TGTGCCAGCAGCCCGATTGGGACAGGGGAAAGGCAGCCCCAGCATTTT.